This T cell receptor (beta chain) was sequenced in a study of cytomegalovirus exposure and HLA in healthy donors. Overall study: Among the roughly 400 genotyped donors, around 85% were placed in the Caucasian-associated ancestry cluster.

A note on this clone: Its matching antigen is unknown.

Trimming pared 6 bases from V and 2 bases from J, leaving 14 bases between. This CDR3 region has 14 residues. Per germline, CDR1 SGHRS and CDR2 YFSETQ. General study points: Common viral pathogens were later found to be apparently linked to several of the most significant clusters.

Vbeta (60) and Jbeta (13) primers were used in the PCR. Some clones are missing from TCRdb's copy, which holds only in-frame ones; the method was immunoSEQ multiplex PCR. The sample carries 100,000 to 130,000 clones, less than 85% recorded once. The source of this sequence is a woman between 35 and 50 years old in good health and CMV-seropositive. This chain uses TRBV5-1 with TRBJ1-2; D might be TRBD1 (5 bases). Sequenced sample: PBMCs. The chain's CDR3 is CASTTLEGNYGYTF. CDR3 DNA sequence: TGCGCCAGCACCACTCTGGAGGGGAACTATGGCTACACCTTC.